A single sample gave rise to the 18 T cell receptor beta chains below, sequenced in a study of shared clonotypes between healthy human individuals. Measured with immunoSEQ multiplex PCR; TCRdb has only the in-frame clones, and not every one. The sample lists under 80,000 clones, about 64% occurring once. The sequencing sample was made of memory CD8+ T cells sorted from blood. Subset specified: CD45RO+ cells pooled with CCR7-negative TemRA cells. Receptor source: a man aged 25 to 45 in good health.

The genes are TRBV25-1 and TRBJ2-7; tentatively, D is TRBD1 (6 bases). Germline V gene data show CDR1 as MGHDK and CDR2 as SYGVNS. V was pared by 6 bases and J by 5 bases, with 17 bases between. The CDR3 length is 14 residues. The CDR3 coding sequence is TGTGCCAGCAGGGGGTTTGTCTCAGGGGACGAGCAGTACTTC. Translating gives CASRGFVSGDEQYF.

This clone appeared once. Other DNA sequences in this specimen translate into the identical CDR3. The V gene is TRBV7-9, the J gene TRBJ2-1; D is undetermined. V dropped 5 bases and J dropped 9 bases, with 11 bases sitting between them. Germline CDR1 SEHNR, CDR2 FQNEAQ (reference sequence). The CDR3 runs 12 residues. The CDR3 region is CASSLGLGEQFF. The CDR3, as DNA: TGTGCCAGCAGCCTAGGTTTGGGTGAGCAGTTCTTC.

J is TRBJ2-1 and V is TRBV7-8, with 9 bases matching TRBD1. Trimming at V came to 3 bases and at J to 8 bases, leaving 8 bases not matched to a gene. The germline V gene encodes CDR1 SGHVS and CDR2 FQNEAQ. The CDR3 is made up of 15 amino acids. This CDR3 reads CASSFRDRELHEQFF. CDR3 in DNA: TGTGCCAGCAGCTTCCGGGACAGGGAACTTCATGAGCAGTTCTTC.

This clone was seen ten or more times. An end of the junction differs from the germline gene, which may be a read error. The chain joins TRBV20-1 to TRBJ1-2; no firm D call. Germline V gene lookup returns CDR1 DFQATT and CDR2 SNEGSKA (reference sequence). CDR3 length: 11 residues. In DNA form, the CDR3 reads TGCAGTGCCGTTACCCTAGGAGGCGGGTTCTTC. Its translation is CSAVTLGGGFF.

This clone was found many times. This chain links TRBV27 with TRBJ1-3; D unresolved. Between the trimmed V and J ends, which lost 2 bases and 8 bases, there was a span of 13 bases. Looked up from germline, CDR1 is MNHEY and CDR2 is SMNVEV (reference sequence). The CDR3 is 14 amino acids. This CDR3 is CASSLGGNLDTIYF. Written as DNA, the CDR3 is TGTGCCAGCAGTTTAGGAGGGAATCTGGACACCATATATTTT.

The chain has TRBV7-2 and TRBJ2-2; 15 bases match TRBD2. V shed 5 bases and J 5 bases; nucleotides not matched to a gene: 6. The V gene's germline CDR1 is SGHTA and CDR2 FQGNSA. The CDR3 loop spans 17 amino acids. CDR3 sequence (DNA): TGTGCCAGCAGCCACGGGACTAGCGGGAGGAGAACCGGGGAGCTGTTTTTT. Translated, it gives CASSHGTSGRRTGELFF.

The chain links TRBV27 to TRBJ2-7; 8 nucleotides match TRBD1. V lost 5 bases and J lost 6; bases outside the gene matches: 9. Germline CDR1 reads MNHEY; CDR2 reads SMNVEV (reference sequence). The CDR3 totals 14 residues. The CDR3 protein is CASSPGTGFSEQYF. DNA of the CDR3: TGTGCCAGCAGTCCAGGGACAGGTTTTAGCGAGCAGTACTTC.

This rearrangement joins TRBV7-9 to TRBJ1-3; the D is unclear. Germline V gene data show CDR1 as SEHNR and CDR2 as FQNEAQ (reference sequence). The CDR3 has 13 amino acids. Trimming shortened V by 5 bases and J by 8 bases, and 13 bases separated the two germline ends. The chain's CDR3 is CASSPLNTDTIYF. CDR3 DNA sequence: TGTGCCAGCAGCCCACTTAACACGGACACCATATATTTT.

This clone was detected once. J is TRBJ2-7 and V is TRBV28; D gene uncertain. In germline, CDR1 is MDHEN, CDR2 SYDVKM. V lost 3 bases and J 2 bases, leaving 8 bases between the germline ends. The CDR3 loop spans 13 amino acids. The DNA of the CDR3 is TGTGCCAGCAGTTTCGGTCACACCTACGAGCAGTACTTC. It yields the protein CASSFGHTYEQYF.

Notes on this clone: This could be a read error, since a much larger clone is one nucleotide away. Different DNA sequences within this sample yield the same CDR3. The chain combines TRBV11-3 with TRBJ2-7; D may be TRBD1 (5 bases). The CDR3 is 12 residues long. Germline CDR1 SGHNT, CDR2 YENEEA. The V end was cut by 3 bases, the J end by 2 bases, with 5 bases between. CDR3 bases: TGTGCCAGCAGCTTGGACACCTACGAGCAGTACTTC. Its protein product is CASSLDTYEQYF.

CDR3 DNA sequence: TGTGCCAGCAGCGAGGGACAGGGAACGCAGTATTTT. Its protein product is CASSEGQGTQYF. The chain couples TRBV9 to TRBJ2-3; 9 nucleotides align to TRBD1. V was pared by 3 bases and J by 9 bases, with 2 bases of the junction left unmatched. CDR3 length: 12 residues. Germline V gene lookup returns CDR1 SGDLS and CDR2 YYNGEE. The whole variable domain, filled in from reference TRBV9 and TRBJ2-3, reads DSGVTQTPKHLITATGQRVTLRCSPRSGDLSVYWYQQSLDQGLQFLIQYYNGEERAKGNILERFSAQQFPDLHSELNLSSLELGDSALYFCASSEGQGTQYFGPGTRLTVL.

For the CDR3, the DNA is TGTGCCAGCAGCTCCTCTCCCCCGGGACTAGCGAGCGGCGAGCAGTACTTC. Its protein product is CASSSSPPGLASGEQYF. This chain uses TRBV11-2 with TRBJ2-7; 10 bases are a match to TRBD2. Germline CDR1 is SGHAT and CDR2 is FQNNGV. This CDR3 spans 17 amino acids. The V segment lost 4 bases and the J segment 6 bases; nucleotides outside the gene matches: 15.

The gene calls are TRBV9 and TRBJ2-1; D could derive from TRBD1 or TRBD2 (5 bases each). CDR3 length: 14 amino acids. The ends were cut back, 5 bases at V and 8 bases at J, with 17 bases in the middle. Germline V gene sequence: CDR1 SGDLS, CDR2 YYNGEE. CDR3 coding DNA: TGTGCCAGCAGTCTCAACAGAGGGACCGATGAGCAGTTCTTC. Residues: CASSLNRGTDEQFF.

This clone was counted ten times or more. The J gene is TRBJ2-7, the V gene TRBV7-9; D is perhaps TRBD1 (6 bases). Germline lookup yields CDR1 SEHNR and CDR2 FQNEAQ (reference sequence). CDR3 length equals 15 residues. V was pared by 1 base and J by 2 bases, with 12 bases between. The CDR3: CASSLGAGATYEQYF. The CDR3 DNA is TGTGCCAGCAGCTTAGGGGCAGGGGCAACCTACGAGCAGTACTTC.

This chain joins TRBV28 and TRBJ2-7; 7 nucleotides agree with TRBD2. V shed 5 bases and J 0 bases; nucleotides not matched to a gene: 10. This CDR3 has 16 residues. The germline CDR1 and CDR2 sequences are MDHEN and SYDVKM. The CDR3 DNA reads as TGTGCCAGCAGTCAATTAGCGGGTGAAGACTCCTACGAGCAGTACTTC. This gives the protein CASSQLAGEDSYEQYF.

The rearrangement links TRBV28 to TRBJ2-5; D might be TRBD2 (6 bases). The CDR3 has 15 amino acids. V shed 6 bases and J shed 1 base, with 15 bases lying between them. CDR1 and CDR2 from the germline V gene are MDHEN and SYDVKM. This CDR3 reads CASSLDGDFQETQYF. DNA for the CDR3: TGTGCCAGCAGCCTCGACGGGGACTTCCAAGAGACCCAGTACTTC.

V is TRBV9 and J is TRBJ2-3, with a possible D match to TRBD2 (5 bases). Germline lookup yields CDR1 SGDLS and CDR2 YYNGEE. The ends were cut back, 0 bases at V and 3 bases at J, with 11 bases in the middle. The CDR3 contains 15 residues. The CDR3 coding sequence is TGTGCCAGCAGCGTAGCGGGATGGGGTACAGATACGCAGTATTTT. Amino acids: CASSVAGWGTDTQYF.

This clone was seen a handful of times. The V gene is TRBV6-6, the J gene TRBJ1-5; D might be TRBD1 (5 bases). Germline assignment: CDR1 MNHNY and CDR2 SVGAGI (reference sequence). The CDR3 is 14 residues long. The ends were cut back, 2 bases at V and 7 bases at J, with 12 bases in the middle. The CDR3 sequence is CASSYAQGWQPQHF. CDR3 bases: TGTGCCAGCAGTTACGCCCAGGGTTGGCAGCCCCAGCATTTT.